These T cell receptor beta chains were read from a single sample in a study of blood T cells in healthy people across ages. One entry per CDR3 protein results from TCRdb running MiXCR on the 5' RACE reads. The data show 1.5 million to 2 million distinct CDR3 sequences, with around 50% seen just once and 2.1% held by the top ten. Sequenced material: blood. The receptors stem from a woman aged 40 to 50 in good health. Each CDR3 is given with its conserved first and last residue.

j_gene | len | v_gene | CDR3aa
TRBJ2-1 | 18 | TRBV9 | CASSVSTQQGARVSEQFF
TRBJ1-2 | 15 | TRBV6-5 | CASSYTQTPRGGYTF
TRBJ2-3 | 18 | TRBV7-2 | CASSLGWGLAGPIDTQYF
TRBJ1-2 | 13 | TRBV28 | CASSSGQRYGYTF
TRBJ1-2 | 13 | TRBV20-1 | CSAARDSSYGYTF
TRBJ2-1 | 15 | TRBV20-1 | CSARDRLAGGPEQFF
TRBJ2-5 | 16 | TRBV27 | CASWSIGGQNWETQYF
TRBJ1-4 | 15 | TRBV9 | CASSLLGGVNEKLFF
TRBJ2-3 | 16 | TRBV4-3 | CASSPRGGAGTDTQYF
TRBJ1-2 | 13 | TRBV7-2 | CASSLMQGYGYTF
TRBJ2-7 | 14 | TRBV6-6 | CVSSYPVCVYEQYF
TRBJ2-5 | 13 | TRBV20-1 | CSAEGGLEETQYF
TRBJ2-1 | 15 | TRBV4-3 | CASSQDPVPLNEQFF
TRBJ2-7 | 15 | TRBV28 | CASSLWATSSYEQYF
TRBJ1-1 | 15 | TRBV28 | CASLKGGAWDTEAFF
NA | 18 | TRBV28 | CASRDLPGTRNIKYEQYF
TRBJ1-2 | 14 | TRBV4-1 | CASSQGSGVNGYTF
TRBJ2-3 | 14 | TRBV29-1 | CSAPLTYSTDTQYF
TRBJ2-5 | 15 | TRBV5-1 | CASSFVAGEVETQYF
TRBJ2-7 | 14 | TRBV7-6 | CASRQAQGSYEQYF
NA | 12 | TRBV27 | CARRPGAVEQYF
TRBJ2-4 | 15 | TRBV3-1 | CASSREIGAKNIQYF
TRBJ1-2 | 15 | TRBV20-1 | CSAAGQGVKNYGYTF